This entry lists 30 T cell receptor beta chains sequenced from one sample in a study of T-cell reconstitution after alpha-beta-depleted transplantation in children. As it was prepared, the TCRbeta library received unique molecular identifiers. TCRdb itself ran the PCR reads through MiXCR, one entry per CDR3 protein. This table holds hundreds of thousands of distinct CDR3 sequences, more than 20% found once. Material: PBMCs, mostly from graft donor cells, obtained 360 days after TCRalphabeta/CD19-depleted stem cell transplant. The receptors come from a female patient aged 2-15 years who had a stem cell transplant for congenital amegakaryocytic thrombocytopenia, so the T cells may come from the graft donor.

This clonotype was counted between two and nine times. V gene TRBV10-2 combines with J gene TRBJ2-1, with TRBD1 as a possible D gene (6 bases). The CDR3 is made up of 14 amino acids. V shed 8 bases and J shed 0 bases, with 11 bases lying between them. Germline-derived CDR1 and CDR2 are WSHSY and SAAADI. The CDR3 spells CASGPTGSYNEQFF. The CDR3 coding sequence is TGCGCCAGCGGCCCGACAGGCTCCTACAATGAGCAGTTCTTC.

The chain recombines TRBV13 with TRBJ2-5; 8 bases map to TRBD2. V shed 5 bases and J 2 bases; nucleotides not matched to a gene: 4. CDR3 size: 14 residues. The germline V gene has CDR1 PRHDT and CDR2 FYEKMQ (reference sequence). The CDR3 DNA reads as TGTGCCAGCAGCACGGGACTAGTACAAGAGACCCAGTACTTC. Its translation: CASSTGLVQETQYF.

This clonotype was detected a few times. V usage is TRBV28 and J usage is TRBJ2-7; 10 bases line up with TRBD1. CDR3 length: 14 amino acids. The V and J ends lost 3 bases and 4 bases, in that order; junction bases with no gene match: 3. CDR1 MDHEN and CDR2 SYDVKM come from the germline V gene. CDR3 residues: CASSFGDRGYEQYF. The CDR3 DNA sequence: TGTGCCAGCAGTTTCGGGGACAGGGGTTACGAGCAGTACTTC.

This chain links TRBV27 with TRBJ2-3; 7 bases are a match to TRBD2. The CDR3 covers 17 residues. Germline V gene sequence: CDR1 MNHEY, CDR2 SMNVEV (reference sequence). The trim removed 5 bases at V and 4 bases at J, leaving 15 bases unmatched. CDR3 amino acids: CASSDKWTREQSDTQYF. CDR3 DNA sequence: TGTGCCAGCAGTGACAAATGGACGCGGGAGCAATCAGATACGCAGTATTTT.

This clonotype was seen more than once but under ten times. The chain combines TRBV6-5 with TRBJ1-2; D uncertain. The CDR3 length is 14 residues. From germline, CDR1 is MNHEY and CDR2 SVGAGI. The V end was cut by 2 bases, the J end by 6 bases, with 13 bases between. This chain's CDR3 is CASSYLGRSDGYTF. The CDR3 DNA reads as TGTGCCAGCAGTTACCTTGGGCGGAGTGATGGCTACACCTTC.

The chain recombines TRBV2 with TRBJ1-4, with a tentative D call TRBD1 (6 bases). Germline V gene data show CDR1 as SNHLY and CDR2 as FYNNEI. Trimming left V 6 bases short and J 10 bases short, with 12 bases between. The CDR3 is 12 amino acids. The CDR3 DNA reads TGTGCCAGCAGGGGGACGGACAGAAAACTGTTTTTT. It specifies CASRGTDRKLFF. The whole variable domain, remainder taken from reference TRBV2 and TRBJ1-4, is EPEVTQTPSHQVTQMGQEVILRCVPISNHLYFYWYRQILGQKVEFLVSFYNNEISEKSEIFDDQFSVERPDGSNFTLKIRSTKLEDSAMYFCASRGTDRKLFFGSGTQLSVL.

Here the CDR3 reads CASSADSRGFF. The CDR3 DNA sequence: TGTGCCAGCAGCGCAGACAGTCGGGGGTTCTTC. The J gene is TRBJ2-1, the V gene TRBV2; either TRBD1 or TRBD2 may fit D (5 bases each). The CDR3 extends over 11 amino acids. Trimming removed 6 bases from V and 15 bases from J, with 15 bases in between. The germline V gene has CDR1 SNHLY and CDR2 FYNNEI.

This clonotype was seen only a few times. This chain connects TRBV6-2 or TRBV6-3 to TRBJ2-2; a weak D match, TRBD1 (6 bases). Trimming stripped 2 bases from V and 7 bases from J, with 14 bases between. The germline V gene encodes CDR1 MNHEY and CDR2 SVGEGT. The CDR3 extends over 15 amino acids. For the CDR3, the DNA is TGTGCCAGCAGTTACAGCGGCAGGGGATACGGGGAGCTGTTTTTT. Its protein product is CASSYSGRGYGELFF.

The rearrangement links TRBV11-1 to TRBJ2-3; D tentatively reads TRBD1 or TRBD2 (5 bases each). V lost 2 bases and J lost 2, with 17 bases in between. The CDR3 is 17 residues long. Germline loops: CDR1 SGHAT, CDR2 FQDESV (reference sequence). This chain's CDR3 is CASSLWGPPETTDTQYF. The CDR3 DNA follows: TGTGCCAGCAGCTTATGGGGACCACCTGAGACCACAGATACGCAGTATTTT. Variable domain in full (rest from reference TRBV11-1 and TRBJ2-3): EAEVAQSPRYKITEKSQAVAFWCDPISGHATLYWYRQILGQGPELLVQFQDESVVDDSQLPKDRFSAERLKGVDSTLKIQPAELGDSAMYLCASSLWGPPETTDTQYFGPGTRLTVL.

The chain has TRBV3-1 and TRBJ1-6; a weak D match, TRBD1 (5 bases). CDR3 length: 15 residues. V lost 2 bases to trimming and J lost 3 bases, with 8 bases between them. Per the germline V gene, CDR1 is LGHDT and CDR2 is YNNKEL (reference sequence). CDR3 loop: CASSQRGIYNSPLHF. The CDR3 nucleotides read TGTGCCAGCAGCCAACGGGGGATCTATAATTCACCCCTCCACTTT.

This clonotype was recorded a few times. The chain has TRBV9 and TRBJ2-3; 8 nucleotides align to TRBD1. V trimming: 1 base; J trimming: 4 bases; junction bases outside the gene matches: 14. Germline CDR1 is SGDLS and CDR2 is YYNGEE. The CDR3 length is 18 residues. In DNA, the CDR3 is TGTGCCAGCAGCGTACTGGGGGGATTCGGACAGGGTGCAGATACGCAGTATTTT. This gives the protein CASSVLGGFGQGADTQYF.

The CDR3 loop is CASRAIFVSEQYF. The CDR3 region has the DNA TGCGCCAGCCGTGCCATTTTCGTCTCCGAGCAGTACTTC. The chain has TRBV5-1 and TRBJ2-7; D ambiguous. Trimming left V 7 bases short and J 6 bases short, with 17 bases between. The CDR3 is made up of 13 amino acids. Germline V gene data show CDR1 as SGHRS and CDR2 as YFSETQ.

The genes are TRBV6-2 or TRBV6-3 and TRBJ2-5, with 10 positions matching TRBD1. In germline, CDR1 is MNHEY, CDR2 SVGEGT. V lost 7 bases, J lost 5 bases, and 13 bases stayed unmatched. The CDR3 length is 16 residues. CDR3 in amino acids: CASNRNRDRGEETQYF. CDR3 in DNA: TGTGCCAGCAATCGGAACCGGGACAGGGGAGAGGAGACCCAGTACTTC.

In this sample, this clonotype turned up a few times. The V call is TRBV28, the J call TRBJ2-7; the D gene could be TRBD1 or TRBD2 (5 bases each). CDR1 and CDR2 from the germline V gene are MDHEN and SYDVKM. This CDR3 has 13 residues. Trimming cost V 9 bases and J 1 base, with 13 bases left between them. The CDR3 protein is CASRDQPSYEQYF. CDR3 coding DNA: TGTGCCAGTCGGGACCAACCTTCCTACGAGCAGTACTTC.

This chain joins TRBV11-2 and TRBJ1-1; 8 bases agree with TRBD1. V shed 5 bases and J 4 bases; nucleotides not matched to a gene: 18. CDR1 and CDR2 (germline): SGHAT, FQNNGV. This CDR3 region has 18 residues. Here the CDR3 DNA reads TGTGCCAGCAGCCAAACCCGCAGGGGGCTCTCATCCCGCACTGAAGCTTTCTTT. Protein product: CASSQTRRGLSSRTEAFF.

The sample holds a few counts of this clonotype. The chain has TRBV12-3 or TRBV12-4 and TRBJ2-1; 8 bases are shared with TRBD1. Trimming removed 6 bases from V and 8 bases from J; junction bases left unmatched: 15. CDR3 length equals 16 residues. CDR3 residues: CASRLRDRKRQDEQFF. CDR3 coding DNA: TGTGCCAGCAGACTACGGGACAGGAAAAGGCAGGATGAGCAGTTCTTC.

There are a few counts of this clonotype. The chain carries TRBV7-2 and TRBJ2-1; TRBD1 might be the D (6 bases). The V gene lost 6 bases and the J gene lost 8 bases, with 14 bases spanning the gap. This CDR3 has 13 amino acids. Germline V gene data show CDR1 as SGHTA and CDR2 as FQGNSA. The CDR3 DNA reads as TGTGCCAGCAGGTTACAGGGTGAGGATGAGCAGTTCTTC. It codes for CASRLQGEDEQFF.

This clonotype appeared many times. The chain joins TRBV6-1 to TRBJ1-1, with 7 positions matching TRBD1. Germline CDR1 is MNHNS and CDR2 is SASEGT. The J segment lost 0 bases and the V segment lost 6 bases, leaving 4 bases of the junction unmatched. CDR3 size: 14 residues. The CDR3 nucleotides are TGTGCCAGCAGCCGGGACAGCATGAACACTGAAGCTTTCTTT. Residues: CASSRDSMNTEAFF.

Ten or more counts support this clonotype. The V gene is TRBV12-3 or TRBV12-4, the J gene TRBJ2-7; TRBD1 matches 8 bases. V lost 6 bases, J lost 0 bases, and 13 bases stayed unmatched. This CDR3 is 17 amino acids long. The CDR3 protein is CASRKKQTGESSYEQYF. The CDR3 coding sequence is TGTGCCAGCAGGAAGAAACAGACAGGGGAGAGCTCCTACGAGCAGTACTTC.

This rearrangement joins TRBV3-1 to TRBJ1-6, with D unresolved. Between the trimmed V and J ends, which lost 1 base and 9 bases, there was a span of 10 bases. This CDR3 has 14 residues. CDR1 is LGHDT and CDR2 is YNNKEL in the germline V gene (reference sequence). Here the CDR3 reads CASSQAASRSPLHF. For the CDR3, the DNA is TGTGCCAGCAGCCAAGCGGCAAGTCGTTCACCCCTCCACTTT.

This clonotype was seen a handful of times. The V gene is TRBV12-3 or TRBV12-4, the J gene TRBJ2-1, with 7 bases lining up with TRBD1. CDR3 size: 13 residues. The V gene end was trimmed by 7 bases and the J gene end by 3 bases; junction bases not matched to a gene: 3. DNA of the CDR3: TGTGCCAGCATTAGGGACAGCTACAATGAGCAGTTCTTC. It codes for CASIRDSYNEQFF.

This clonotype showed up just a few times. The genes are TRBV20-1 and TRBJ2-3; perhaps TRBD1 as D (6 bases). CDR3 size: 13 residues. Germline CDR1 reads DFQATT; CDR2 reads SNEGSKA (reference sequence). V gave up 4 bases and J gave up 2 bases, with 10 bases separating them. CDR3 sequence reads: CSATQGTTDTQYF. CDR3 coding DNA: TGCAGTGCTACACAGGGAACCACAGATACGCAGTATTTT.

This rearrangement joins TRBV12-3 or TRBV12-4 to TRBJ1-2; D possibly corresponds to TRBD1 (6 bases). V lost 6 bases, J lost 1 base, and 15 bases lay in between. The CDR3 sequence is 15 residues long. CDR3 nucleotides: TGTGCCAGCAGCCTCCAGGGGACACTTAACTATGGCTACACCTTC. It specifies CASSLQGTLNYGYTF.

The chain uses TRBV4-1 and TRBJ1-4; D not certain. V dropped 0 bases and J dropped 6 bases, with 11 bases sitting between them. Germline V gene lookup returns CDR1 MGHRA and CDR2 YSYEKL. The CDR3 contains 15 residues. As DNA, the CDR3 is TGCGCCAGCAGCCAAGAAGGATCACGGTATGAAAAACTGTTTTTT. Translating it yields CASSQEGSRYEKLFF.

This clonotype has only a few counts. V gene TRBV5-1 combines with J gene TRBJ1-2; D is perhaps TRBD1 (6 bases). V lost 4 bases and J lost 6, with 13 bases in between. Germline V gene sequence: CDR1 SGHRS, CDR2 YFSETQ. The CDR3 runs to 13 residues. CDR3 sequence: CASSLYSGDGYTF. CDR3 coding DNA: TGCGCCAGCAGCCTATACTCAGGGGATGGCTACACCTTC.

CDR3 residues: CASSLLLAGAYEQYF. The CDR3 coding sequence is TGTGCCAGCAGCTTGTTATTGGCGGGGGCGTACGAGCAGTACTTC. This chain links TRBV5-5 with TRBJ2-7, with TRBD2 as a possible D gene (7 bases). Trimming took 1 base from V and 4 from J, leaving 15 bases between them. Per germline, CDR1 SGHKS and CDR2 YYEKEE (reference sequence). The CDR3 runs to 15 residues.

The CDR3 sequence: CASVDRGFLYGYTF. DNA for the CDR3: TGTGCCAGCGTAGACAGGGGCTTCTTATATGGCTACACCTTC. The chain has TRBV2 and TRBJ1-2; 8 positions agree with TRBD1. Trimming took 8 bases from V and 5 from J; bases not matched to a gene: 10. This CDR3 comprises 14 residues. CDR1 and CDR2 from the germline V gene are SNHLY and FYNNEI.

CDR3 in amino acids: CASSLNPGLFLGPDTQYF. The CDR3 nucleotides read TGTGCCAGCAGCTTAAACCCTGGACTTTTTTTAGGGCCAGATACGCAGTATTTT. The chain has TRBV11-2 and TRBJ2-3; tentatively, D is TRBD2 (5 bases). The length of the CDR3 is 18 residues. CDR1 SGHAT and CDR2 FQNNGV come from the germline V gene. V lost 2 bases to trimming and J lost 4 bases, with 22 bases between them. Filled out from reference TRBV11-2 and TRBJ2-3, the complete variable domain reads EAGVAQSPRYKIIEKRQSVAFWCNPISGHATLYWYQQILGQGPKLLIQFQNNGVVDDSQLPKDRFSAERLKGVDSTLKIQPAKLEDSAVYLCASSLNPGLFLGPDTQYFGPGTRLTVL.

This clonotype occurred many times. The chain employs TRBV19 and TRBJ2-3; no clear D gene. Germline V gives CDR1 LNHDA, CDR2 SQIVND (reference sequence). V was cut by 5 bases and J by 0 bases, with 12 bases left in between. There are 15 residues in the CDR3. In DNA, the CDR3 is TGTGCCAGTAGTCCCGACACAGCTAGCACAGATACGCAGTATTTT. This sequence encodes CASSPDTASTDTQYF. The full variable domain, completed using reference TRBV19 and TRBJ2-3, is DGGITQSPKYLFRKEGQNVTLSCEQNLNHDAMYWYRQDPGQGLRLIYYSQIVNDFQKGDIAEGYSVSREKKESFPLTVTSAQKNPTAFYLCASSPDTASTDTQYFGPGTRLTVL.

Only a few counts were recorded for this clonotype. This chain joins TRBV29-1 and TRBJ2-4; D call uncertain. In germline, CDR1 is SQVTM, CDR2 ANQGSEA. The CDR3 length is 13 residues. Trimming stripped 6 bases from V and 2 bases from J, with 11 bases between. CDR3 in amino acids: CSVFALPKNIQYF. In nucleotides, the CDR3 is TGCAGCGTCTTCGCCTTACCCAAAAACATTCAGTACTTC.